Shown below are 7 T cell receptor beta chains from a single sample sequenced in a study of cytomegalovirus exposure and HLA in healthy donors. PCR used 60 Vbeta primers and 13 Jbeta primers. TCRdb's copy holds only in-frame clones and misses some; the assay was immunoSEQ multiplex PCR. The sample holds 200,000 to 250,000 clones, around four fifths seen once. Sequencing was carried out using PBMCs. These receptor sequences come from a woman in her forties in good health and CMV-seronegative.

The chain has TRBV5-6 and TRBJ2-1; 7 nucleotides agree with TRBD1. The CDR3 totals 15 residues. Trimming at V came to 1 base and at J to 5 bases, leaving 6 bases not matched to a gene. Germline CDR1 reads SGHDT; CDR2 reads YYEEEE. The CDR3 spells CASSLRQGVHNEQFF. CDR3 DNA sequence: TGTGCCAGCAGCTTGAGGCAGGGGGTCCACAATGAGCAGTTCTTC.

The chain recombines TRBV7-2 with TRBJ1-3; TRBD1 agrees at 11 bases. CDR1 is SGHTA, CDR2 FQGNSA, per germline. The CDR3 runs 17 residues. V shed 2 bases, J shed 3 bases, and the junction held 6 bases outside the gene matches. CDR3 nucleotide sequence: TGTGCCAGCAGCTTACTCGGACAGGGGGCGCGTGGAAACACCATATATTTT. Its translation: CASSLLGQGARGNTIYF.

The genes are TRBV2 and TRBJ1-4; D not resolved. The CDR3 is 14 residues long. Germline values: CDR1 SNHLY, CDR2 FYNNEI. V shed 7 bases and J shed 8 bases, with 17 bases lying between them. CDR3 residues: CASTLATPGEKLFF. In DNA, the CDR3 is TGTGCCAGCACTTTGGCAACGCCCGGGGAAAAACTGTTTTTT.

This sequence joins TRBV6-6 and TRBJ1-5; D is possibly TRBD1 (5 bases). The CDR3 is made up of 15 amino acids. The germline CDR1 and CDR2 sequences are MNHNY and SVGAGI (reference sequence). Trimming removed 4 bases from V and 7 bases from J, with 17 bases in between. In nucleotides, the CDR3 is TGTGCCAGCAGTTTCCTCGACGGGGGTCGCCAGCCCCAGCATTTT. Amino acids: CASSFLDGGRQPQHF.

The chain links TRBV28 to TRBJ1-5; 7 bases are shared with TRBD1. With 5 bases clipped from V and 3 bases from J, the junction kept 7 bases outside the gene matches. The CDR3 has 15 residues. The V gene's germline CDR1 is MDHEN and CDR2 SYDVKM. The CDR3 protein is CASSPTGQFNQPQHF. CDR3 sequence (DNA): TGTGCCAGCAGTCCCACGGGACAGTTCAATCAGCCCCAGCATTTT.

The CDR3: CASSSQGATTEAFF. CDR3 nucleotide sequence: TGTGCCAGCAGCTCTCAGGGGGCAACGACTGAAGCTTTCTTT. The gene calls are TRBV11-2 and TRBJ1-1, with 8 positions matching TRBD1. The V and J ends lost 4 bases and 5 bases, in that order; junction bases with no gene match: 6. Germline CDR1 is SGHAT and CDR2 is FQNNGV. CDR3 size: 14 residues.

The chain recombines TRBV11-2 with TRBJ2-1; 7 nucleotides align to TRBD2. After removal of 0 bases from V and 10 bases from J, the junction contained 18 bases not matched to a gene. CDR3 length equals 18 residues. The germline gives CDR1 SGHAT, CDR2 FQNNGV. The CDR3 reads CASSLERLGGGSLREQFF. The CDR3 coding sequence is TGTGCCAGCAGCTTAGAGCGGTTGGGCGGCGGGAGCCTTCGGGAGCAGTTCTTC.